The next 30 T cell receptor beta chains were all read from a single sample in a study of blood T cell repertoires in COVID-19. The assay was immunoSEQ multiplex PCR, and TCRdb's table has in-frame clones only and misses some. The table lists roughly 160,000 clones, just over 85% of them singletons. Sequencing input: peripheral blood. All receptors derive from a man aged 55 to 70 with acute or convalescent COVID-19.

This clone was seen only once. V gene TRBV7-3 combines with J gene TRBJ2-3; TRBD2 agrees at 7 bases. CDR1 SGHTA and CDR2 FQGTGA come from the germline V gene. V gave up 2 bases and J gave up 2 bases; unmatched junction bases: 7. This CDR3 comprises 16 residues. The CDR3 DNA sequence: TGTGCCAGCAGCTTAGGAACTAGCGCTTACACAGATACGCAGTATTTT. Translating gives CASSLGTSAYTDTQYF.

The CDR3 spells CASSQASGSTDTQYF. The CDR3 nucleotides are TGTGCCAGCAGCCAGGCTAGCGGGAGCACAGATACGCAGTATTTT. The V and J genes are TRBV3-1 (or the pseudogene TRBV3-2) and TRBJ2-3, with 8 bases fitting TRBD2. This CDR3 is 15 amino acids long. CDR1 and CDR2 from the germline V gene are LGHDT and YNNKEL (reference sequence). After removal of 3 bases from V and 0 bases from J, the junction contained 2 bases not matched to a gene.

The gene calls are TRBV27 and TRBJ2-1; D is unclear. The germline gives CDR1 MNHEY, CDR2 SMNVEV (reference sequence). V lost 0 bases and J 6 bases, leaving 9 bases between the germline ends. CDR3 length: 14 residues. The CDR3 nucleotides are TGTGCCAGCAGTTTATCGTCAAGCACCAATGAGCAGTTCTTC. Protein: CASSLSSSTNEQFF.

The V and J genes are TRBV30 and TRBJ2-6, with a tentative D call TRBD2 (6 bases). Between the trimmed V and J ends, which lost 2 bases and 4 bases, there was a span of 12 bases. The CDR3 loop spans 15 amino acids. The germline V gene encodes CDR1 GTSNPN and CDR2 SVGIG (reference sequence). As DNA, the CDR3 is TGTGCCTGGAGTTTCGGGGGTGCCGGGGCCAACGTCCTGACTTTC. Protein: CAWSFGGAGANVLTF.

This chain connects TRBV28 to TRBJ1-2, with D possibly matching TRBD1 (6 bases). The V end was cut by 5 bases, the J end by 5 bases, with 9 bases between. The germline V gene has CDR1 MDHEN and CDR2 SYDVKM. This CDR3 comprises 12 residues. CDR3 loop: CASSQQGYGYTF. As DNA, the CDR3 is TGTGCCAGCAGTCAGCAGGGGTATGGCTACACCTTC.

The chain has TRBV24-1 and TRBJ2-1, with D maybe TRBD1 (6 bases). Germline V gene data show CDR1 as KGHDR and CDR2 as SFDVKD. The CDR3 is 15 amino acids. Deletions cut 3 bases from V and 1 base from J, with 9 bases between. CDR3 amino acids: CATSDPQGSYNEQFF. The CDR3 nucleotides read TGTGCCACCAGTGATCCCCAGGGGTCCTACAATGAGCAGTTCTTC.

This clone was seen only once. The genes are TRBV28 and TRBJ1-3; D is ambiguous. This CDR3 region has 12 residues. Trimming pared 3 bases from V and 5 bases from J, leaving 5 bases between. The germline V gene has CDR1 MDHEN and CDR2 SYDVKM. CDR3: CASSFQRNTIYF. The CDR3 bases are TGTGCCAGCAGTTTTCAGAGAAACACCATATATTTT.

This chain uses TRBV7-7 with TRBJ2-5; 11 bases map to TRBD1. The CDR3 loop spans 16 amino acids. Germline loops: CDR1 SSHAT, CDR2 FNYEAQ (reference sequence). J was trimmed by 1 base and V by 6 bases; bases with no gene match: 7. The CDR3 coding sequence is TGTGCCAGCAGTTCCGGACAGGGGGCGAGCCAAGAGACCCAGTACTTC. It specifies CASSSGQGASQETQYF.

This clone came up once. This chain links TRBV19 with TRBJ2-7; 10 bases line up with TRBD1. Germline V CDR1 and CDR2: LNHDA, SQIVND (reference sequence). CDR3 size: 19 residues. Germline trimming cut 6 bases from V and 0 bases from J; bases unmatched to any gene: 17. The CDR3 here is CASSYPGTGESGHSYEQYF. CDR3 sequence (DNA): TGTGCCAGTAGCTACCCCGGGACAGGGGAATCTGGGCACTCCTACGAGCAGTACTTC.

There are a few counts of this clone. The CDR3 spells CASSHRGPDTQYF. CDR3 in DNA: TGTGCCAGCAGCCACCGAGGGCCAGATACGCAGTATTTT. The V and J genes are TRBV6-2 or TRBV6-3 and TRBJ2-3, with D possibly being TRBD2 (5 bases). Germline V gene data show CDR1 as MNHEY and CDR2 as SVGEGT. The CDR3 sequence is 13 residues long. V lost 6 bases and J 4 bases, leaving 11 bases between the germline ends.

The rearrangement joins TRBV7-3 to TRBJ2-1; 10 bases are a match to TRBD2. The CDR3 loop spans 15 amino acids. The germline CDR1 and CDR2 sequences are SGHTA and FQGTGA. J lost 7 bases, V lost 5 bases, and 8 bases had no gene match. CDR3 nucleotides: TGTGCCAGCAGCACTACTAGCGGGAATCTTAATGAGCAGTTCTTC. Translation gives CASSTTSGNLNEQFF.

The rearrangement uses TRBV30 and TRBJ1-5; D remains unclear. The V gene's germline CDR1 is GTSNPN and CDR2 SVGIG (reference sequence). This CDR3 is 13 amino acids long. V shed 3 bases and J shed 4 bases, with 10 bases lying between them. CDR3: CAWSRGLNQPQHF. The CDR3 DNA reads TGTGCCTGGAGCCGGGGATTAAATCAGCCCCAGCATTTT.

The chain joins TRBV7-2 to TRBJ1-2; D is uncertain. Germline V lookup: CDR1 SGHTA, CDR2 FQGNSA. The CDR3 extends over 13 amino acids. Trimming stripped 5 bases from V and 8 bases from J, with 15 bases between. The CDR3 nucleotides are TGTGCCAGCAGCCGAGGCCGGGGATGGGGCTACACCTTC. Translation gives CASSRGRGWGYTF.

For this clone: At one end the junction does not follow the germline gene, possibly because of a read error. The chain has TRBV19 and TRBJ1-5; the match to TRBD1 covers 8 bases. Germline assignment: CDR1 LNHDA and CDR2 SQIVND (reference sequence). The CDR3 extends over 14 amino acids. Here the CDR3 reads CASSTGQGKQPQHF. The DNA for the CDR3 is TGTGCCAGTAGTACCGGACAGGGCAAACAGCCCCAGCATTTT. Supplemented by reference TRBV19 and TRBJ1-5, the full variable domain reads DGGITQSPKYLFRKEGQNVTLSCEQNLNHDAMYWYRQDPGQGLRLIYYSQIVNDFQKGDIAEGYSVSREKKESFPLTVTSAQKNPTAFYLCASSTGQGKQPQHFGDGTRLSIL.

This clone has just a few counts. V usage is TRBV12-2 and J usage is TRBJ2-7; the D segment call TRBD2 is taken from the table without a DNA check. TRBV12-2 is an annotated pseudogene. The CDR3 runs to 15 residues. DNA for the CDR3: TGTGCAAGTCGCTTGCGGGAGGGGTTCTCCTACGAGCAGTACTTC. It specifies CASRLREGFSYEQYF.

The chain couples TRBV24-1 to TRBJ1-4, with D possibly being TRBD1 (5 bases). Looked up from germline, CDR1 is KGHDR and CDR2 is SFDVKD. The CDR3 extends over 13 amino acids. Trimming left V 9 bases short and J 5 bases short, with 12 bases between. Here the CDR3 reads CATGGANNEKLFF. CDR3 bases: TGTGCCACCGGCGGGGCAAACAATGAAAAACTGTTTTTT.

This chain's CDR3 is CASSLDIASGGYNEQFF. In nucleotides, the CDR3 is TGCGCCAGCAGCTTGGACATCGCCAGCGGAGGCTACAATGAGCAGTTCTTC. This chain connects TRBV5-1 to TRBJ2-1; D is perhaps TRBD2 (5 bases). Trimming took off 0 bases at V and 3 bases at J, with 16 bases between the two ends. CDR3 length equals 17 residues. Germline V gives CDR1 SGHRS, CDR2 YFSETQ.

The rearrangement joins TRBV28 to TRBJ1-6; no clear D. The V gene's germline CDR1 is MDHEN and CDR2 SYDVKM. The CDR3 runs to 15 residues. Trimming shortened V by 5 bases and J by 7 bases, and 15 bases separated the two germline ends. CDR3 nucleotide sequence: TGTGCCAGCAGTCGCGCCGGGGTATGGAATTCACCCCTCCACTTT. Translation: CASSRAGVWNSPLHF.

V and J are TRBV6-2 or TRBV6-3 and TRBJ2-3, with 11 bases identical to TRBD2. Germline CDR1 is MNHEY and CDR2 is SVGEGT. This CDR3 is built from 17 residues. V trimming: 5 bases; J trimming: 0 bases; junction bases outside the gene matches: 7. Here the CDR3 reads CASSAPRTSGSTDTQYF. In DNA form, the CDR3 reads TGTGCCAGCAGTGCCCCTCGGACTAGCGGGAGCACAGATACGCAGTATTTT.

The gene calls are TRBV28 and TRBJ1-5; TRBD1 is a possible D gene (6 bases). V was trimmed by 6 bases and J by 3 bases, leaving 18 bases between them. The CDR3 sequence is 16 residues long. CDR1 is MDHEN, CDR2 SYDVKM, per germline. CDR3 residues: CASRLHTGRLNQPQHF. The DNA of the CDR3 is TGTGCCAGCAGATTACACACAGGGCGACTCAATCAGCCCCAGCATTTT.

The CDR3 reads CASSPSRGSTGELFF. Here the CDR3 DNA reads TGTGCCAGCAGCCCCAGCCGGGGGAGCACCGGGGAGCTGTTTTTT. The gene calls are TRBV11-1 and TRBJ2-2; weak D call: TRBD2 (6 bases). Germline V gene data show CDR1 as SGHAT and CDR2 as FQDESV (reference sequence). The V end lost 5 bases, the J end lost 4 bases, and 14 bases lay between the germline ends. The length of the CDR3 is 15 residues.

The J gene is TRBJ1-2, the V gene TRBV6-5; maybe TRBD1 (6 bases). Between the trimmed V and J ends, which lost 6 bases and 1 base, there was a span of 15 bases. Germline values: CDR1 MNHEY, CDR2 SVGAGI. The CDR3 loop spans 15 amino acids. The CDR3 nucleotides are TGTGCCAGCAGGACAGGAGGCGTTATTAACTATGGCTACACCTTC. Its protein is CASRTGGVINYGYTF.

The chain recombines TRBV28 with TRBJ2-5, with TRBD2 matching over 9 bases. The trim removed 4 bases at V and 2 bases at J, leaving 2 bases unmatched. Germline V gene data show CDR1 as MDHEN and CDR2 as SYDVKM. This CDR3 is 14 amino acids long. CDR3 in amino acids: CASSWLAGQETQYF. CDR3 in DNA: TGTGCCAGCAGTTGGCTAGCGGGACAAGAGACCCAGTACTTC. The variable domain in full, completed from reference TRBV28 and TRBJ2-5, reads DVKVTQSSRYLVKRTGEKVFLECVQDMDHENMFWYRQDPGLGLRLIYFSYDVKMKEKGDIPEGYSVSREKKERFSLILESASTNQTSMYLCASSWLAGQETQYFGPGTRLLVL.

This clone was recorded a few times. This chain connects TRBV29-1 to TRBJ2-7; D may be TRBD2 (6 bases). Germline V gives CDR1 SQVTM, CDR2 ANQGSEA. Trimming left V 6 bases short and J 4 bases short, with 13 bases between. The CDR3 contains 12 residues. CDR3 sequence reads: CSVVGGPYEQYF. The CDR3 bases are TGCAGCGTAGTGGGGGGTCCGTACGAGCAGTACTTC.

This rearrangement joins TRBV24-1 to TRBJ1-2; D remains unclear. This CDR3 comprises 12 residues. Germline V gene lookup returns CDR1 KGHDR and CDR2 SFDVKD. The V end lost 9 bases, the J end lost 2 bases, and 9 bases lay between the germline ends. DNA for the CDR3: TGTGCCACCTCCCGAGAGAACTATGGCTACACCTTC. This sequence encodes CATSRENYGYTF.

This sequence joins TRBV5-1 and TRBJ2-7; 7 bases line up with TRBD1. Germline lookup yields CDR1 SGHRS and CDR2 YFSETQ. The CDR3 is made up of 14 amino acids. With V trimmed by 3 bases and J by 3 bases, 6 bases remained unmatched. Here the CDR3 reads CASSSLTGSYEQYF. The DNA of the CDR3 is TGCGCCAGCAGCTCACTGACAGGGAGCTACGAGCAGTACTTC.

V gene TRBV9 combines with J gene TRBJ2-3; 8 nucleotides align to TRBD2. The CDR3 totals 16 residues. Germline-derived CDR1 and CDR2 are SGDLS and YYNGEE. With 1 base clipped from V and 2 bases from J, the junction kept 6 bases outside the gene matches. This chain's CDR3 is CASSVFTSGTTDTQYF. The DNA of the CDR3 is TGTGCCAGCAGCGTATTCACTAGCGGAACCACAGATACGCAGTATTTT.

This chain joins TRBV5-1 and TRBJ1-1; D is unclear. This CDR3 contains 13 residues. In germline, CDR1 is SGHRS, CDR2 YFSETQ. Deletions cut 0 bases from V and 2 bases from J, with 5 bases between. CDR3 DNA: TGCGCCAGCAGCTTGGTTCCTAACACTGAAGCTTTCTTT. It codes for CASSLVPNTEAFF.

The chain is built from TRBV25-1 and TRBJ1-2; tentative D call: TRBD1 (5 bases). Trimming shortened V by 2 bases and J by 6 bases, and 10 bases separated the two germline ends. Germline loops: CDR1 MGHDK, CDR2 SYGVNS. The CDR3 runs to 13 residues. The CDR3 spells CASSETGSNGYTF. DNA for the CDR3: TGTGCCAGCAGTGAAACAGGAAGCAATGGCTACACCTTC.

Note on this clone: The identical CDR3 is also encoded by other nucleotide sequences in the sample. CDR3 sequence: CASSIGRGGNQPQHF. The CDR3 region has the DNA TGTGCCAGTAGTATCGGGAGGGGAGGCAATCAGCCCCAGCATTTT. This chain links TRBV19 with TRBJ1-5; D may be TRBD1 (5 bases). Germline V gene sequence: CDR1 LNHDA, CDR2 SQIVND (reference sequence). V lost 3 bases and J 2 bases, leaving 11 bases between the germline ends. This CDR3 comprises 15 residues.